One sample yielded the 27 T cell receptor beta chains listed below, sequenced in a study of cytomegalovirus exposure and HLA in healthy donors. The repertoire was sequenced with immunoSEQ multiplex PCR; TCRdb's copy has only in-frame clones and lacks some. The table shows approximately 65,000 clones, with approximately 97% occurring only once. The source material was PBMCs. The receptor set was obtained from a man between 18 and 29 years old in good health and CMV-seronegative.

The rearrangement uses TRBV10-2 and TRBJ2-5, with D maybe TRBD2 (5 bases). CDR3 size: 12 residues. V lost 8 bases, J lost 5 bases, and 12 bases lay in between. Germline CDR1 reads WSHSY; CDR2 reads SAAADI. CDR3 in amino acids: CASSEGLETQYF. For the CDR3, the DNA is TGCGCCAGCTCAGAGGGATTGGAGACCCAGTACTTC.

The genes are TRBV7-8 and TRBJ2-7; the match to TRBD1 covers 9 bases. V trimming: 3 bases; J trimming: 5 bases; junction bases outside the gene matches: 8. This CDR3 is 15 amino acids long. Looked up from germline, CDR1 is SGHVS and CDR2 is FQNEAQ. CDR3 sequence (DNA): TGTGCCAGCAGCTTTGGAATGGACAGGGGCCACGAGCAGTACTTC. Translating gives CASSFGMDRGHEQYF.

This chain connects TRBV6-5 to TRBJ2-5; the D gene is possibly TRBD1 (5 bases). The V end lost 5 bases, the J end lost 5 bases, and 15 bases lay between the germline ends. The CDR3 extends over 14 amino acids. The germline gives CDR1 MNHEY, CDR2 SVGAGI. The CDR3 coding sequence is TGTGCCAGCAGTCAACCAGGGTTCTCCGAGACCCAGTACTTC. Its protein is CASSQPGFSETQYF.

The CDR3: CASSQVQVDTGELFF. For the CDR3, the DNA is TGTGCCAGCAGCCAAGTGCAGGTGGACACCGGGGAGCTGTTTTTT. The rearrangement links TRBV14 to TRBJ2-2; D is unresolved. The V gene lost 1 base and the J gene lost 3 bases, with 9 bases spanning the gap. The CDR3 contains 15 residues. Germline lookup yields CDR1 SGHDN and CDR2 FVKESK. The variable domain in full, with the rest retrieved from reference TRBV14 and TRBJ2-2, is EAGVTQFPSHSVIEKGQTVTLRCDPISGHDNLYWYRRVMGKEIKFLLHFVKESKQDESGMPNNRFLAERTGGTYSTLKVQPAELEDSGVYFCASSQVQVDTGELFFGEGSRLTVL.

The V gene is TRBV10-3, the J gene TRBJ2-3; 7 bases map to TRBD1. V gave up 7 bases and J gave up 2 bases; unmatched junction bases: 6. Germline V gene data show CDR1 as ENHRY and CDR2 as SYGVKD. The CDR3 contains 14 residues. CDR3 in amino acids: CAITRDSVTDTQYF. The CDR3 nucleotides are TGTGCCATCACCCGGGACAGTGTCACAGATACGCAGTATTTT.

The genes are TRBV28 and TRBJ1-4; TRBD1 matches 10 bases. The J segment lost 7 bases and the V segment lost 5 bases, leaving 7 bases of the junction unmatched. The CDR3 sequence is 15 residues long. The V gene's germline CDR1 is MDHEN and CDR2 SYDVKM. The CDR3 nucleotides are TGTGCCAGCAGTCCGACAGGGGGCGCCGGTGAAAAACTGTTTTTT. Translating it yields CASSPTGGAGEKLFF.

The V gene is TRBV7-9, the J gene TRBJ2-1; D might be TRBD2 (5 bases). The germline V gene encodes CDR1 SEHNR and CDR2 FQNEAQ (reference sequence). V lost 1 base, J lost 5 bases, and 6 bases lay in between. CDR3 length: 13 amino acids. CDR3 region: CASSLDGNNEQFF. CDR3 DNA: TGTGCCAGCAGCTTAGACGGGAACAATGAGCAGTTCTTC.

V usage is TRBV7-3 and J usage is TRBJ1-1; a weak D match, TRBD1 (6 bases). Trimming took off 5 bases at V and 4 bases at J, with 14 bases between the two ends. This CDR3 region has 14 residues. Germline V lookup: CDR1 SGHTA, CDR2 FQGTGA. The CDR3 loop reads CASSPEGGFTEAFF. CDR3 DNA sequence: TGTGCCAGCAGCCCGGAGGGGGGGTTCACTGAAGCTTTCTTT.

The table lists this clone with a few counts. V and J are TRBV10-1 and TRBJ1-2; D remains ambiguous. Trimming removed 4 bases from V and 4 bases from J, with 13 bases in between. Looked up from germline, CDR1 is WNHNN and CDR2 is SYGVQD (reference sequence). The CDR3 length is 14 residues. The CDR3 DNA is TGCGCCAGCAGTGGTAGAGGCAGTCTCTATGGCTACACCTTC. This translates into CASSGRGSLYGYTF.

This chain links TRBV19 with TRBJ2-2; D is unclear. The CDR3 sequence is 13 residues long. Between the trimmed V and J ends, which lost 7 bases and 3 bases, there was a span of 9 bases. Germline lookup yields CDR1 LNHDA and CDR2 SQIVND (reference sequence). CDR3 coding DNA: TGTGCCAGTAAACAGTCTTACACCGGGGAGCTGTTTTTT. This codes for CASKQSYTGELFF.

V is TRBV28 and J is TRBJ2-3, with D perhaps matching TRBD1 (7 bases). Germline values: CDR1 MDHEN, CDR2 SYDVKM. This CDR3 region has 15 residues. Trimming cost V 1 base and J 6 bases, with 14 bases left between them. CDR3 in DNA: TGTGCCAGCAGTTTATCGGCCTCAGGGGGGGATACGCAGTATTTT. Protein product: CASSLSASGGDTQYF.

V usage is TRBV10-3 and J usage is TRBJ1-5; 8 nucleotides align to TRBD1. This CDR3 has 15 amino acids. Trimming took 1 base from V and 6 from J; bases not matched to a gene: 5. CDR1 is ENHRY, CDR2 SYGVKD, per germline. The CDR3 region has the DNA TGTGCCATCAGTGAGTTCAGGGGGCAACGTCAGCCCCAGCATTTT. This codes for CAISEFRGQRQPQHF.

J is TRBJ1-1 and V is TRBV29-1, with TRBD1 matching over 7 bases. The J segment lost 7 bases and the V segment lost 7 bases, leaving 3 bases of the junction unmatched. Germline V gene lookup returns CDR1 SQVTM and CDR2 ANQGSEA. The CDR3 contains 10 residues. The CDR3 DNA reads TGCAGCGCCAGACAGGGTGAAGCTTTCTTT. The encoded protein is CSARQGEAFF.

V and J are TRBV28 and TRBJ2-7; weak D call: TRBD1 (6 bases). CDR1 is MDHEN and CDR2 is SYDVKM in the germline V gene. V was clipped by 3 bases and J by 2 bases, with 20 bases between them. The CDR3 totals 17 residues. CDR3 amino acids: CASSFIVSRDITYEQYF. CDR3 DNA sequence: TGTGCCAGCAGTTTCATAGTCAGCCGGGACATCACCTACGAGCAGTACTTC.

The chain recombines TRBV19 with TRBJ2-6, with 7 bases identical to TRBD1. CDR3 size: 16 residues. From germline, CDR1 is LNHDA and CDR2 SQIVND (reference sequence). V lost 3 bases, J lost 2 bases, and 4 bases stayed unmatched. CDR3 in amino acids: CASSISRGTGANVLTF. Here the CDR3 DNA reads TGTGCCAGTAGTATCAGCAGGGGGACTGGGGCCAACGTCCTGACTTTC. Complete variable domain (other parts from reference TRBV19 and TRBJ2-6): DGGITQSPKYLFRKEGQNVTLSCEQNLNHDAMYWYRQDPGQGLRLIYYSQIVNDFQKGDIAEGYSVSREKKESFPLTVTSAQKNPTAFYLCASSISRGTGANVLTFGAGSRLTVL.

This clone was recorded once. The chain uses TRBV15 and TRBJ1-2, with no clear D. The CDR3 runs 15 residues. Trimming left V 0 bases short and J 1 base short, with 9 bases between. The germline V gene has CDR1 LNHNV and CDR2 YYDKDF (reference sequence). CDR3 sequence reads: CATSREWGVNYGYTF. The DNA of the CDR3 is TGTGCCACCAGCAGAGAGTGGGGAGTTAACTATGGCTACACCTTC.

V and J are TRBV7-2 and TRBJ2-1, with D possibly TRBD2 on 6 matching bases. The CDR3 has 17 residues. CDR1 is SGHTA and CDR2 is FQGNSA in the germline V gene. Trimming removed 2 bases from V and 0 bases from J, with 14 bases in between. The DNA for the CDR3 is TGTGCCAGCAGCTTACCTACGGGACTCGGCTCCTACAATGAGCAGTTCTTC. Translated, it gives CASSLPTGLGSYNEQFF.

The chain has TRBV6-5 and TRBJ1-4; possibly TRBD1 for D (5 bases). The ends were cut back, 4 bases at V and 7 bases at J, with 16 bases in the middle. Germline loops: CDR1 MNHEY, CDR2 SVGAGI. This CDR3 contains 15 residues. CDR3: CASSSWGGSAEKLFF. The CDR3 region has the DNA TGTGCCAGCAGTTCCTGGGGGGGTTCGGCTGAAAAACTGTTTTTT.

The chain links TRBV10-2 to TRBJ1-2; D is undetermined. Germline values: CDR1 WSHSY, CDR2 SAAADI. CDR3 size: 15 residues. V lost 5 bases to trimming and J lost 4 bases, with 17 bases between them. The CDR3: CASSSTPGFGYGYTF. As DNA, the CDR3 is TGCGCCAGCAGTTCCACCCCGGGATTTGGCTATGGCTACACCTTC.

DNA for the CDR3: TGTGCCAGCAGTTACGGACAAGCGAATCAGCCCCAGCATTTT. This translates into CASSYGQANQPQHF. The J gene is TRBJ1-5, the V gene TRBV6-6; D is perhaps TRBD1 (5 bases). V was shortened by 2 bases and J by 4 bases, with 9 bases between the two germline ends. Germline CDR1 MNHNY, CDR2 SVGAGI (reference sequence). CDR3 length: 14 residues.

This chain joins TRBV6-6 and TRBJ1-1, with D perhaps matching TRBD1 (6 bases). Trimming left V 7 bases short and J 2 bases short, with 20 bases between. Germline CDR1 is MNHNY and CDR2 is SVGAGI (reference sequence). The CDR3 consists of 16 residues. CDR3 coding DNA: TGTGCCAGCAATCAACAGGGTTTGATAGGTAACACTGAAGCTTTCTTT. It is translated as CASNQQGLIGNTEAFF.

The CDR3 protein is CASSTSGYEQYF. The CDR3 nucleotides read TGTGCCAGCAGTACTAGCGGCTACGAGCAGTACTTC. The chain uses TRBV6-5 and TRBJ2-7, with 8 bases fitting TRBD2. CDR1 MNHEY and CDR2 SVGAGI come from the germline V gene. CDR3 length equals 12 residues. Trimming removed 5 bases from V and 3 bases from J; junction bases left unmatched: 0.

The V gene is TRBV2, the J gene TRBJ2-1, with 8 bases identical to TRBD1. Germline CDR1 reads SNHLY; CDR2 reads FYNNEI. CDR3 length equals 14 residues. The V segment lost 3 bases and the J segment 5 bases; nucleotides outside the gene matches: 3. The CDR3 spells CASSDRQGHNEQFF. CDR3 coding DNA: TGTGCCAGCAGTGACCGACAGGGGCACAATGAGCAGTTCTTC.

The chain uses TRBV19 and TRBJ1-5; D remains ambiguous. Per the germline V gene, CDR1 is LNHDA and CDR2 is SQIVND (reference sequence). The CDR3 has 15 amino acids. V was clipped by 8 bases and J by 7 bases, with 21 bases between them. CDR3 in amino acids: CASDSRGRVGQPQHF. For the CDR3, the DNA is TGTGCCAGTGACTCCCGCGGGAGGGTGGGACAGCCCCAGCATTTT.

The genes are TRBV4-1 and TRBJ2-3; D is possibly TRBD2 (5 bases). The germline V gene has CDR1 MGHRA and CDR2 YSYEKL. Trimming stripped 4 bases from V and 0 bases from J, with 23 bases between. The CDR3 is made up of 19 amino acids. CDR3 DNA sequence: TGCGCCAGCAGCCTCGATCTGGCGATCAAAGCGGACAGCACAGATACGCAGTATTTT. Its protein product is CASSLDLAIKADSTDTQYF.

This rearrangement joins TRBV18 to TRBJ2-1, with a possible D match to TRBD2 (6 bases). The V end lost 3 bases, the J end lost 1 base, and 13 bases lay between the germline ends. The germline CDR1 and CDR2 sequences are KGHSH and LQKENI. CDR3 length: 16 residues. CDR3 region: CASSPLRDSSYNEQFF. The CDR3 region has the DNA TGTGCCAGCTCACCTTTACGGGACTCGTCCTACAATGAGCAGTTCTTC.

This rearrangement joins TRBV29-1 to TRBJ1-1; the match to TRBD1 covers 7 bases. Germline V CDR1 and CDR2: SQVTM, ANQGSEA. Unmatched junction bases numbered 14, after V lost 4 bases and J lost 0 bases. The CDR3 has 17 amino acids. The CDR3 DNA reads TGCAGCGTTGGCGGCGTGGGACAGAGTAACATGAACACTGAAGCTTTCTTT. Its translation: CSVGGVGQSNMNTEAFF.